This T cell receptor (beta chain) was obtained from a study of early T cells in non-severe SARS-CoV-2 infection. Study information: Chains were not paired, and sequencing was done on bulk RNA from unsorted whole blood.

The TCR library protocol was used to attach unique molecular identifiers. These identifiers were attached to individual cDNA molecules. TCRdb re-called the 5' RACE reads through MiXCR, storing one row per CDR3 protein. The sample yields over 25,000 distinct CDR3 sequences, roughly 5.9% seen once. Germline CDR1 ENHRY, CDR2 SYGVKD. Trimming pared 3 bases from V and 6 bases from J, leaving 14 bases between. The CDR3 has 14 amino acids. Study results and limitations: Database matching using VDJdb favored anti-spike CD8 responses, with private and CD4 specificities left missing.

This clonotype has ten or more counts. Its target is not known. The chain joins TRBV10-3 to TRBJ1-1, with D unresolved. Specimen: whole blood. The sequence came from an adult who was a healthcare worker with PCR-confirmed SARS-CoV-2 infection or an uninfected control (not recorded which). The CDR3: CAISDFGRIPEAFF. The CDR3 bases are TGTGCCATCAGTGATTTTGGGCGAATCCCTGAAGCTTTCTTT.